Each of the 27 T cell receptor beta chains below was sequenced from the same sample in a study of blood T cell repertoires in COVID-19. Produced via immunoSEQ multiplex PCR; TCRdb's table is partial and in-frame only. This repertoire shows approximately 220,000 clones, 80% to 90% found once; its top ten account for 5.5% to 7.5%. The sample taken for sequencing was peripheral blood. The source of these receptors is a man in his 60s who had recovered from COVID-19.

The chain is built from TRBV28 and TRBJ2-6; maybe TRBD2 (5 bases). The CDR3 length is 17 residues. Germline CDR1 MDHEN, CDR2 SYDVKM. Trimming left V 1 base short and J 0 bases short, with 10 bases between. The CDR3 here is CASSLSLDFSGANVLTF. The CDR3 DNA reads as TGTGCCAGCAGTTTATCCCTGGACTTCTCTGGGGCCAACGTCCTGACTTTC.

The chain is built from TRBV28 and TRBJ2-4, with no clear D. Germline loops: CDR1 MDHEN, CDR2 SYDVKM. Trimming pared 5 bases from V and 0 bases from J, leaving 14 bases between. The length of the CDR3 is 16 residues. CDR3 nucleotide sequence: TGTGCCAGCAGTCTCCATATTAGTCTAGCCAAAAACATTCAGTACTTC. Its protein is CASSLHISLAKNIQYF.

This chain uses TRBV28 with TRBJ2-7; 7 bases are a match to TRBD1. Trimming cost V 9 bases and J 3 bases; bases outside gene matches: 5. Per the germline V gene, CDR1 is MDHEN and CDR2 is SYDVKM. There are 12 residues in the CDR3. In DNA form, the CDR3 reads TGTGCCAGTTTAAGGACAGGCTACGAGCAGTACTTC. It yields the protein CASLRTGYEQYF. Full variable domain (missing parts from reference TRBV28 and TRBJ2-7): DVKVTQSSRYLVKRTGEKVFLECVQDMDHENMFWYRQDPGLGLRLIYFSYDVKMKEKGDIPEGYSVSREKKERFSLILESASTNQTSMYLCASLRTGYEQYFGPGTRLTVT.

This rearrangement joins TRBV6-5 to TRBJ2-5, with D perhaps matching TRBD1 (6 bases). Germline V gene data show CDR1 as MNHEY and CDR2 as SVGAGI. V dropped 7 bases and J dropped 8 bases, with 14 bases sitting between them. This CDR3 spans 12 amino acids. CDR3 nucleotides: TGTGCCAGCACCGGGACAAGGGAAACCCAGTACTTC. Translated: CASTGTRETQYF.

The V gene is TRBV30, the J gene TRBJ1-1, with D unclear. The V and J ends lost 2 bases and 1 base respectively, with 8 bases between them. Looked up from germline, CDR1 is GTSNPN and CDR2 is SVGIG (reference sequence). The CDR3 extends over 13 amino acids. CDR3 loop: CAWSIKQNTEAFF. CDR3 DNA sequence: TGTGCCTGGAGTATAAAACAGAACACTGAAGCTTTCTTT.

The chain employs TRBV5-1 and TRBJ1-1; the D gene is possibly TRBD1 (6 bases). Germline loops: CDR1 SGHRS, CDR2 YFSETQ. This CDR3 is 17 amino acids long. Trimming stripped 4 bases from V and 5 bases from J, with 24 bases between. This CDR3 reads CASSATPPGARGTEAFF. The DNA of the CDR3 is TGCGCCAGCAGCGCGACACCTCCAGGGGCCCGCGGGACTGAAGCTTTCTTT. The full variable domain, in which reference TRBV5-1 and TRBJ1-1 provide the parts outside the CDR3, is KAGVTQTPRYLIKTRGQQVTLSCSPISGHRSVSWYQQTPGQGLQFLFEYFSETQRNKGNFPGRFSGRQFSNSRSEMNVSTLELGDSALYLCASSATPPGARGTEAFFGQGTRLTVV.

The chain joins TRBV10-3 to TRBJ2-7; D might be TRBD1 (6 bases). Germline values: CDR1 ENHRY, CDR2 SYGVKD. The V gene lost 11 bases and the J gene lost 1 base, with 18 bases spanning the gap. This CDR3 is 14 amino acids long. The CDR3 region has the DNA TGTGCCTCCCTGGCGGGCAGGGGTTCCTACGAGCAGTACTTC. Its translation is CASLAGRGSYEQYF.

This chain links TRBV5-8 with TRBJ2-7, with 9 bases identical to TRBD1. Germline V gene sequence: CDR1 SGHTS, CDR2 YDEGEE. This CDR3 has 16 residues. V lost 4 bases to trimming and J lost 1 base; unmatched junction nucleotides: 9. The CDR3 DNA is TGTGCCAGCAGCCCGTCGGAAGGGACAGGGTCCTACGAGCAGTACTTC. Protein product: CASSPSEGTGSYEQYF.

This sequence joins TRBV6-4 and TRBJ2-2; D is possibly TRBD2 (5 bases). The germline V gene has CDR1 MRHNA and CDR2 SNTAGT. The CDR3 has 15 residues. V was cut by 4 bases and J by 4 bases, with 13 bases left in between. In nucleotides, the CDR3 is TGTGCCAGCAGTGTACCATCCCGGGGCACCGGGGAGCTGTTTTTT. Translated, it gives CASSVPSRGTGELFF.

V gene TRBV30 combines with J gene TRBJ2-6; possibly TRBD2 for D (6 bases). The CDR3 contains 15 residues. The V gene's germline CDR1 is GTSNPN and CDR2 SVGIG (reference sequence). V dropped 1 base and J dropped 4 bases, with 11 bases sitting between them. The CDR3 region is CAWSDRGSGANVLTF. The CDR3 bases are TGTGCCTGGAGTGATCGGGGGTCAGGGGCCAACGTCCTGACTTTC.

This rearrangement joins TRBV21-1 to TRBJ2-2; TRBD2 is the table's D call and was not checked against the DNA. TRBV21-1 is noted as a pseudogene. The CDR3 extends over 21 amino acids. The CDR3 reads CASSTNLTSGKVGGSTGELFF. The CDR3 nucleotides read TGTGCCAGCAGCACAAACCTTACTAGCGGGAAAGTGGGGGGCAGCACCGGGGAGCTGTTTTTT.

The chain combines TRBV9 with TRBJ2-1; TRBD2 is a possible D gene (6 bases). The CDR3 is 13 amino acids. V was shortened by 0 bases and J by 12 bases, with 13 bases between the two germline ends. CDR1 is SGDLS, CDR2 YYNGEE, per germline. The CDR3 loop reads CASSVGGGGWQFF. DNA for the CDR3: TGTGCCAGCAGCGTAGGAGGTGGAGGGTGGCAGTTCTTC. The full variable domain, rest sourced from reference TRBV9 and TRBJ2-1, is DSGVTQTPKHLITATGQRVTLRCSPRSGDLSVYWYQQSLDQGLQFLIQYYNGEERAKGNILERFSAQQFPDLHSELNLSSLELGDSALYFCASSVGGGGWQFFGPGTRLTVL.

The CDR3 loop is CASSLVGGVNTEAFF. As DNA, the CDR3 is TGTGCCAGCAGCTTGGTCGGAGGGGTGAACACTGAAGCTTTCTTT. This sequence joins TRBV7-9 and TRBJ1-1; D might be TRBD1 (5 bases). CDR3 size: 15 residues. Germline CDR1 reads SEHNR; CDR2 reads FQNEAQ (reference sequence). V lost 3 bases and J lost 0, with 11 bases in between.

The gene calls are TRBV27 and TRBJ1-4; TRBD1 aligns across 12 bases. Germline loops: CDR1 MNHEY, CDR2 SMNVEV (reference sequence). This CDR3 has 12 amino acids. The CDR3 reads CAAGTGGPKLFF. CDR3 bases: TGTGCGGCGGGGACAGGGGGCCCAAAACTGTTTTTT.

CDR3 protein: CASSLVQDGGAEAFF. The CDR3 DNA reads as TGCGCCAGCAGCTTGGTACAGGACGGGGGGGCTGAAGCTTTCTTT. The genes are TRBV5-1 and TRBJ1-1, with D perhaps matching TRBD1 (5 bases). The CDR3 contains 15 residues. Germline CDR1 and CDR2: SGHRS and YFSETQ. V lost 0 bases and J lost 6, with 15 bases in between.

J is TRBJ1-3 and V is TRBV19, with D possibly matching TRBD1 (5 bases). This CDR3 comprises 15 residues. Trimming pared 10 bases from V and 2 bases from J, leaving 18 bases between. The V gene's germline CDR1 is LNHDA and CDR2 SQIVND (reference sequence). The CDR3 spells CAKTAGYVTGNTIYF. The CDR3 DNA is TGTGCCAAGACGGCAGGGTACGTAACTGGAAACACCATATATTTT.

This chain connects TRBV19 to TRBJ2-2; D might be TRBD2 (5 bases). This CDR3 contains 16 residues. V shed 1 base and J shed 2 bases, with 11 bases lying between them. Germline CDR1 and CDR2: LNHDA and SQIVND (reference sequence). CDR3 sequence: CASSIGEGSNTGELFF. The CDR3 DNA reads TGTGCCAGTAGTATAGGAGAGGGTTCAAACACCGGGGAGCTGTTTTTT.

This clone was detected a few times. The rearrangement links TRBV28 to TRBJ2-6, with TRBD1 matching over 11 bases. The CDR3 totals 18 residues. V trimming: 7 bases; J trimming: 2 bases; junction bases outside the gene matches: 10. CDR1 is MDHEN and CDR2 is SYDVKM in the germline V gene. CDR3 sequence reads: CASTVRMGQGAGANVLTF. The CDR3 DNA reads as TGTGCCAGCACCGTTAGGATGGGACAGGGGGCTGGGGCCAACGTCCTGACTTTC.

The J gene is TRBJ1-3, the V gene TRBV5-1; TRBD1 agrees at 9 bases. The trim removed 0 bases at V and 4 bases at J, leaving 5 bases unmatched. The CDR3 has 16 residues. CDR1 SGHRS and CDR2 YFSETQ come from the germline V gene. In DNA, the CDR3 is TGCGCCAGCAGCTTGGCCGGACAGGGGCAAGGAAACACCATATATTTT. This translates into CASSLAGQGQGNTIYF.

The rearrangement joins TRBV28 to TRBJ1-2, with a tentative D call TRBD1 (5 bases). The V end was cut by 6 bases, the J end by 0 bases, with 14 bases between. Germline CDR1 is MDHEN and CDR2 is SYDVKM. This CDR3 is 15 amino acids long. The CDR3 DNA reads TGTGCCAGCAGGTTGGGGGGGAATTCTAACTATGGCTACACCTTC. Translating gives CASRLGGNSNYGYTF.

The CDR3 bases are TGTGCCAGCAGCTTGGCACTAGCGAGGAATGAGCAGTTCTTC. It yields the protein CASSLALARNEQFF. The J gene is TRBJ2-1, the V gene TRBV5-4; 7 nucleotides align to TRBD2. V was clipped by 0 bases and J by 7 bases; unmatched bases: 4. Germline values: CDR1 SGHNT, CDR2 YYREEE (reference sequence). The CDR3 loop spans 14 amino acids.

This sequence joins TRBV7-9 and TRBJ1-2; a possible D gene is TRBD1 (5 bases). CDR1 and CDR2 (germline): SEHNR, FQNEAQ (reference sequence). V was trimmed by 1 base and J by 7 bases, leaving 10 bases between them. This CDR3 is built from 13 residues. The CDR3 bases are TGTGCCAGCAGCTTAGAGCAGGGTGGTGGCTACACCTTC. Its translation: CASSLEQGGGYTF. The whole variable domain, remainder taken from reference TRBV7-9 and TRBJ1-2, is DTGVSQNPRHKITKRGQNVTFRCDPISEHNRLYWYRQTLGQGPEFLTYFQNEAQLEKSRLLSDRFSAERPKGSFSTLEIQRTEQGDSAMYLCASSLEQGGGYTFGSGTRLTVV.

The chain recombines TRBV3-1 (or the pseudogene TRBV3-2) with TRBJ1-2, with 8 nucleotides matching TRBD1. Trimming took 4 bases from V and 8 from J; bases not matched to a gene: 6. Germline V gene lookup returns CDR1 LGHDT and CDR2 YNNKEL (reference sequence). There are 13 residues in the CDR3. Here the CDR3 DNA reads TGTGCCAGCAGCCCTAGCGGACAGGGCGGCTACACCTTC. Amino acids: CASSPSGQGGYTF.

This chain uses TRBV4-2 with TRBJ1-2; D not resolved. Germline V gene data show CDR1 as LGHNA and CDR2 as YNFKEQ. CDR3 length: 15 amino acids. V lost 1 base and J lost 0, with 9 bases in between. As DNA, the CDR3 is TGTGCCAGCAGCCAAGGCCGGGGATCTAACTATGGCTACACCTTC. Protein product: CASSQGRGSNYGYTF.

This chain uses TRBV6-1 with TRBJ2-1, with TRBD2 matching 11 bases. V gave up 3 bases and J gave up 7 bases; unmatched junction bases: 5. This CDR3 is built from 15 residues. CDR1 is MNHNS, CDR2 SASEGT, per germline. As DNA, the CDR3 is TGTGCCAGCAGTGATCCGGGACTAGCGGTTAATGAGCAGTTCTTC. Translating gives CASSDPGLAVNEQFF.

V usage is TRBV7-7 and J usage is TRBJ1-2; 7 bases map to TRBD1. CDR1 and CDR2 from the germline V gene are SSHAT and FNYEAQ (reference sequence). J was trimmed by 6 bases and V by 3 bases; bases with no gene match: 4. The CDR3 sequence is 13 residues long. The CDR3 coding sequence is TGTGCCAGCAGCTTCAGAGGGGGCGATGGCTACACCTTC. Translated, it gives CASSFRGGDGYTF.

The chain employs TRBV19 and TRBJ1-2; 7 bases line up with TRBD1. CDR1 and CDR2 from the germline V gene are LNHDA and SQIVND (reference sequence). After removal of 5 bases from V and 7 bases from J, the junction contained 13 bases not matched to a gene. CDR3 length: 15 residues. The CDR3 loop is CASSESTGETGGYTF. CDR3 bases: TGTGCCAGTAGTGAATCAACAGGGGAAACTGGTGGCTACACCTTC.